A selection of T cell receptor beta chains follows, all from one sample in a study of beta chain features in type 1 diabetes. TCRdb keeps only in-frame clones here, not all; method: immunoSEQ multiplex PCR. The data contain over 100,000 clones, roughly 15% of them seen just once; the ten biggest clones take up over 2%. What was sequenced was central memory CD4+ T cells from blood. These receptors all stem from a man under 40 with type 1 diabetes. Both conserved end residues are part of each CDR3. D genes are given only for firm matches. The listing skips clone size in some rows; elsewhere it reads once, few, many or a size class.

few	TRBV10-3	TRBJ2-1	NA	TGTGCCATCAGTGATCCTTCTCGGGCAGGGGACAATGAGCAGTTCTTC	CAISDPSRAGDNEQFF
NA	TRBV7-2	TRBJ2-5	TRBD2	TGTGCCAGCAGCCTCGGACTAGCGGGGGCGGAGGAGACCCAGTACTTC	CASSLGLAGAEETQYF
NA	TRBV7-8	TRBJ1-2	TRBD1	TGTGCCAGCAGCAAAGAAACGGGACAGTATGGCTACACCTTC	CASSKETGQYGYTF
few	TRBV5-4	TRBJ2-4	NA	TGTGCCAGCAGCCCGGACCGAATGGGCGACATTCAGTACTTC	CASSPDRMGDIQYF
few	TRBV25-1	TRBJ1-4	NA	TGTGCCAGCAGCCCCGGCGGGGGGAGGGAAAAACTGTTTTTT	CASSPGGGREKLFF
NA	TRBV9	TRBJ2-5	NA	TGTGCCAGCAGCGTATCAATACAAGAGACCCAGTACTTC	CASSVSIQETQYF
few	TRBV7-2	TRBJ1-1	NA	TGTGCCAGCAGCTTAGAGGGAACGCGGCCCACTGAAGCTTTCTTT	CASSLEGTRPTEAFF
NA	TRBV6-1	TRBJ2-3	NA	TGTGCCAGCAGTGTGGGTCCTAGCACAGATACGCAGTATTTT	CASSVGPSTDTQYF
NA	TRBV20-1	TRBJ2-7	TRBD2	TGCAGTCTGTCTAGCGGCTACGAGCAGTACTTC	CSLSSGYEQYF
NA	TRBV6-5	TRBJ1-2	TRBD1	TGTGCCAGCACGAGGACTACAGGGGGCTCTGGCTACACCTTC	CASTRTTGGSGYTF
NA	TRBV5-1	TRBJ2-5	TRBD2	TGCGCCAGCAGCTTGATAAGCGGGGTCGAGGAGACCCAGTACTTC	CASSLISGVEETQYF
NA	TRBV7-6	TRBJ2-3	NA	TGTGCCAGCAGCTTACCGGCAGATACGCAGTATTTT	CASSLPADTQYF
NA	TRBV6-1	TRBJ1-2	NA	TGTGCCAGCAGTGACATATCACAGGAAAACTATGGCTACACCTTC	CASSDISQENYGYTF
NA	TRBV11-3	TRBJ2-1	NA	TGTGCCAGCAGCTTAGAGACGGGAACCTTCGAAACCATCTACAATGAGCAGTTCTTC	CASSLETGTFETIYNEQFF
few	TRBV18	TRBJ2-3	NA	TGTGCCAGCTCACCACCTACTGTTGGAGATACGCAGTATTTT	CASSPPTVGDTQYF
few	TRBV13	TRBJ1-1	TRBD1	TGTGCCAGCAGTTCATCCGACAGGGCTACTGAAGCTTTCTTT	CASSSSDRATEAFF
NA	TRBV6-6	TRBJ1-6	NA	TGTGCCAGCAGTTATGACCCTAGGGATTCACCCCTCCACTTT	CASSYDPRDSPLHF
many	TRBV18	TRBJ1-1	TRBD1	TGTGCCAGCTCACCTAATCAGGACAGGGCCAACACTGAAGCTTTCTTT	CASSPNQDRANTEAFF
NA	TRBV7-9	TRBJ1-1	NA	TGTGCCAGCAGCCTCGCTTTAAACACTGAAGCTTTCTTT	CASSLALNTEAFF
many	TRBV18	TRBJ1-1	TRBD1	TGTGCCAGCTCACCACCCCAGGGGGGGTCCACTGAAGCTTTCTTT	CASSPPQGGSTEAFF
few	TRBV7-4	TRBJ2-3	TRBD2	TGTGCCAGCAGCTTTCTAGCGGGGAAGTGCACAGATACGCAGTATTTT	CASSFLAGKCTDTQYF
NA	TRBV23-1	TRBJ2-7	TRBD1	TGCGCCAGCAGTCAACCCGGGACAGGTTACAACGAGCAGTACTTC	CASSQPGTGYNEQYF
NA	TRBV7-2	TRBJ2-7	TRBD1	TGTGCCAGCAGCCGGGACAGAGGTGCCGAGCAGTACTTC	CASSRDRGAEQYF
NA	TRBV29-1	TRBJ1-1	NA	TGCAGCGTCCACCCCGGACAGTTCGGGACTGAAGCTTTCTTT	CSVHPGQFGTEAFF
few	TRBV7-9	TRBJ2-3	NA	TGTGCCAGCAGCTTGTACACAGATACGCAGTATTTT	CASSLYTDTQYF
few	TRBV4-3	TRBJ2-6	NA	TGCGCCAGCAGCCAAAGGGACTCGGGGGCTGGGGCCAACGTCCTGACTTTC	CASSQRDSGAGANVLTF
NA	TRBV5-1	TRBJ2-3	NA	TGCGCCAGCAGCAAGGAACAGGCAGATACGCAGTATTTT	CASSKEQADTQYF
few	TRBV2	TRBJ1-2	TRBD1	TGTGCCAGCAGCCGGGACAGAAGAGGCTACACCTTC	CASSRDRRGYTF
few	TRBV5-4	TRBJ2-1	NA	TGTGCCAGCAGCTTACGGGACTACAATGAGCAGTTCTTC	CASSLRDYNEQFF
NA	TRBV6-5	TRBJ2-1	TRBD2	TGTGCCAGCAGTGGACTAGCGGGGGGGCAGCAGTTCTTC	CASSGLAGGQQFF
few	TRBV7-7	TRBJ2-1	NA	TGTGCTAGCAGCTCAGGGCCCTATCCTCTAAATGAGCAGTTCTTC	CASSSGPYPLNEQFF
NA	TRBV7-2	TRBJ2-3	NA	TGTGCCAGCAGCCCCGCACGCACAGATACGCAGTATTTT	CASSPARTDTQYF
NA	TRBV30	TRBJ2-7	TRBD1	TGTGCCTGGAGTGTGGCCGGGACAGGGGAGTACTTC	CAWSVAGTGEYF
NA	TRBV6-1	TRBJ1-2	TRBD1	TGTGCCAGCAGTGAACCGACAGGGCCAGGCTATGGCTACACCTTC	CASSEPTGPGYGYTF
NA	TRBV27	TRBJ2-1	TRBD2	TGTGCCAGCAGTTCCCAAAGCGGGGGCCTTTACAATGAGCAGTTCTTC	CASSSQSGGLYNEQFF
many	TRBV7-2	TRBJ2-7	TRBD1	TGTGCCAGCAGCCCACGGACAGGTGCCTACGAGCAGTACTTC	CASSPRTGAYEQYF
NA	TRBV4-2	TRBJ2-7	NA	TGTGCCAGCAGCCAAGGACAGGCGCGCGACGAGCAGTACTTC	CASSQGQARDEQYF
NA	TRBV7-6	TRBJ2-1	TRBD2	TGTGCCAGCAGCTTATTGGCGGGGGGTGACTACAATGAGCAGTTCTTC	CASSLLAGGDYNEQFF
NA	TRBV9	TRBJ2-4	NA	TGTGCCAGCAGCGGCAGCAAAAACATTCAGTACTTC	CASSGSKNIQYF
NA	TRBV7-9	TRBJ2-7	TRBD1	TGTGCCAGCAGCTTACTTCCGGGACAGGGTATGGGGTACGAGCAGTACTTC	CASSLLPGQGMGYEQYF
NA	TRBV14	TRBJ2-7	TRBD1	TGTGCCAGCAGCCAGGATCGACAGGGCGAGCAGTACTTC	CASSQDRQGEQYF
NA	TRBV9	TRBJ2-5	TRBD2	TGTGCCAGCAGCGTGGGGGGGGGATTGCAAGAGACCCAGTACTTC	CASSVGGGLQETQYF
many	TRBV7-2	TRBJ1-1	NA	TGTGCCAGCAGCTTAGCCCGGGAGAACACTGAAGCTTTCTTT	CASSLARENTEAFF
NA	TRBV7-8	TRBJ2-3	NA	TGTGCCAGCAGCTCTATAACAGGCACAGATACGCAGTATTTT	CASSSITGTDTQYF
NA	TRBV7-6	TRBJ2-7	NA	TGTGCCAGCAGCTCTAAAAACTCCTACGAGCAGTACTTC	CASSSKNSYEQYF
NA	TRBV9	TRBJ1-1	TRBD1	TGTGCCAGCAGCGTAGAATCCCGACAGGGGGCTAATGCTTTCTTT	CASSVESRQGANAFF
few	TRBV19	TRBJ1-1	NA	TGTGCCAGCAAAACGGTTAACACTGAAGCTTTCTTT	CASKTVNTEAFF
NA	TRBV28	TRBJ2-2	NA	TGTGCCAGCAGTTACAGGGTGGGCGGGGAGCTGTTTTTT	CASSYRVGGELFF
few	TRBV5-4	TRBJ2-7	NA	TGTGCCAGCAGCTTGACAGGGCTGGAGCGCGAGCAGTACTTC	CASSLTGLEREQYF
few	TRBV6-5	TRBJ1-1	NA	TGTGCCAGCGGGAGACACACGAACACTGAAGCTTTCTTT	CASGRHTNTEAFF
few	TRBV5-1	TRBJ2-7	TRBD2	TGCGCCAGCAGCTTGGCAGCGGGAGTTACCTACGAGCAGTACTTC	CASSLAAGVTYEQYF
many	TRBV7-2	TRBJ2-3	NA	TGTGCCAGCAGCTGGACAGAGAGCACAGATACGCAGTATTTT	CASSWTESTDTQYF
NA	TRBV7-6	TRBJ1-5	NA	TGTGCCAGCAGCTTAAGGGACAACCGGCTGCCAAGTCAGCCCCAGCATTTT	CASSLRDNRLPSQPQHF